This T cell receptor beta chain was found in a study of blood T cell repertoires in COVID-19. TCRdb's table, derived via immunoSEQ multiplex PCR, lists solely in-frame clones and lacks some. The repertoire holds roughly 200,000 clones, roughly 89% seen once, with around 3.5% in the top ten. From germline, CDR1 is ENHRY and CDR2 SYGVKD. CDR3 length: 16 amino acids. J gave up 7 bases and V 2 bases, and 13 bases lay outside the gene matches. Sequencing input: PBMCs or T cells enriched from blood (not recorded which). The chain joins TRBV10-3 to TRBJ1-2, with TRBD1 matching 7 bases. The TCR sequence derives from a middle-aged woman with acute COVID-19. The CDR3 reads CAISELAAGGLSGYTF. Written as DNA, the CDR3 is TGTGCCATCAGTGAGCTTGCTGCAGGGGGGCTTTCTGGCTACACCTTC.